These 15 T cell receptor beta chains were sequenced from one sample in a study of T cell repertoires in cytomegalovirus infection. TCRdb re-derived calls from the reads in MiXCR, one entry per CDR3 protein. The data show 680,000 or so distinct CDR3 sequences, 35% to 45% seen once. Sequenced material: PBMCs. These receptors were taken from a human donor in good health (CMV status not recorded). Some clones in this sample may be carry-over from other donors' samples.

The gene calls are TRBV7-2 and TRBJ1-5; 12 bases fit TRBD1. CDR1 SGHTA and CDR2 FQGNSA come from the germline V gene. This CDR3 region has 16 residues. The ends lost 1 base at V and 8 bases at J; junction bases unmatched: 6. Written as DNA, the CDR3 is TGTGCCAGCAGCTTAGGGTCGGGGACAGGGGGCAAGCCCCAGCATTTT. Translating it yields CASSLGSGTGGKPQHF. The full variable domain, completed using reference TRBV7-2 and TRBJ1-5, is GAGVSQSPSNKVTEKGKDVELRCDPISGHTALYWYRQSLGQGLEFLIYFQGNSAPDKSGLPSDRFSAERTGGSVSTLTIQRTQQEDSAVYLCASSLGSGTGGKPQHFGDGTRLSIL.

This sequence joins TRBV27 and TRBJ1-2; unclear D gene. The CDR3 spans 14 residues. Germline CDR1 and CDR2: MNHEY and SMNVEV (reference sequence). Between the trimmed V and J ends, which lost 5 bases and 6 bases, there was a span of 16 bases. The CDR3 DNA reads TGTGCCAGCAGTGGCTCGGGCCTTGCGGATGGCTACACCTTC. Residues: CASSGSGLADGYTF.

The genes are TRBV27 and TRBJ2-3, with D perhaps TRBD1 or TRBD2 (6 bases each). V lost 2 bases and J 1 base, leaving 13 bases between the germline ends. The length of the CDR3 is 16 residues. Per germline, CDR1 MNHEY and CDR2 SMNVEV (reference sequence). The CDR3 sequence: CASSLPRGRGTDTQYF. DNA of the CDR3: TGTGCCAGCAGTTTACCCCGGGGGCGGGGCACAGATACGCAGTATTTT.

The rearrangement uses TRBV12-3 or TRBV12-4 and TRBJ2-5; 9 bases align to TRBD1. The length of the CDR3 is 15 residues. The V segment lost 6 bases and the J segment 1 base; nucleotides outside the gene matches: 6. This CDR3 reads CASSGTGNPQETQYF. The CDR3, as DNA: TGTGCCAGCAGCGGGACAGGGAACCCCCAAGAGACCCAGTACTTC.

There are a few counts of this clonotype. J is TRBJ2-3 and V is TRBV4-1; 9 positions match TRBD2. The CDR3 runs 16 residues. Germline CDR1 MGHRA, CDR2 YSYEKL. Trimming removed 1 base from V and 0 bases from J; junction bases left unmatched: 2. DNA of the CDR3: TGCGCCAGCAGCCAAGGACTAGCGGCTAGCACAGATACGCAGTATTTT. Amino acids: CASSQGLAASTDTQYF.

The rearrangement uses TRBV5-6 and TRBJ2-3; D is uncertain. Germline loops: CDR1 SGHDT, CDR2 YYEEEE. V shed 6 bases and J shed 0 bases, with 14 bases lying between them. The CDR3 covers 15 residues. CDR3 bases: TGTGCCAGCACTTTTGGGCTCTCTAGCACAGATACGCAGTATTTT. This gives the protein CASTFGLSSTDTQYF.

This clonotype was observed a few times. The chain uses TRBV18 and TRBJ1-3; TRBD1 is a possible D gene (5 bases). This CDR3 comprises 16 residues. Trimming took off 6 bases at V and 0 bases at J, with 15 bases between the two ends. Germline V gives CDR1 KGHSH, CDR2 LQKENI. As DNA, the CDR3 is TGTGCCAGCTCCTCCGGGGGAGCAGGCTCTGGAAACACCATATATTTT. Its translation is CASSSGGAGSGNTIYF.

About this clonotype: This may be a read error: a much more frequent sequence differs by one nucleotide. This chain uses TRBV7-9 with TRBJ1-2; no definite D call. Deletions cut 5 bases from V and 2 bases from J, with 18 bases between. CDR3 size: 16 residues. Looked up from germline, CDR1 is SEHNR and CDR2 is FQNEAQ (reference sequence). Here the CDR3 reads CASSVEVIRWNYGYTF. The CDR3 nucleotides read TGTGCCAGCAGCGTTGAGGTTATAAGATGGAACTATGGCTACACCTTC.

The chain carries TRBV28 and TRBJ1-5, with a weak D call TRBD1 (5 bases). This CDR3 comprises 14 residues. V was pared by 8 bases and J by 0 bases, with 11 bases between. Germline assignment: CDR1 MDHEN and CDR2 SYDVKM. The CDR3 nucleotides are TGTGCCAGCGGAGGGACCCGTAGCAATCAGCCCCAGCATTTT. Translating gives CASGGTRSNQPQHF.

This clonotype has ten or more counts. The J gene is TRBJ2-1, the V gene TRBV7-2; no definite D call. The V end was cut by 2 bases, the J end by 5 bases, with 7 bases between. Germline lookup yields CDR1 SGHTA and CDR2 FQGNSA. The CDR3 length is 13 residues. The CDR3 sequence is CASSLNSHNEQFF. In nucleotides, the CDR3 is TGTGCCAGCAGCTTAAACAGCCACAATGAGCAGTTCTTC.

V and J are TRBV12-3 or TRBV12-4 and TRBJ1-6; 8 bases map to TRBD1. There are 16 residues in the CDR3. Losses at the gene ends were 6 bases for V and 5 bases for J; bases not matched to a gene: 9. DNA of the CDR3: TGTGCCAGCAGCTTAATTCTGGACAGGGATAATTCACCCCTCCACTTT. Translation gives CASSLILDRDNSPLHF.

The chain employs TRBV12-3 or TRBV12-4 and TRBJ2-7; no definite D call. CDR3 length: 13 amino acids. Trimming removed 4 bases from V and 2 bases from J, with 9 bases in between. In nucleotides, the CDR3 is TGTGCCAGCAGTTCTGGTCATGCCTACGAGCAGTACTTC. It encodes CASSSGHAYEQYF.

The sample holds one count of this clonotype. CDR3 DNA sequence: TGTGCCAGCAGTCCGGGACGGTCCGGGGAATATGGCTACACCTTC. Translation: CASSPGRSGEYGYTF. The chain links TRBV6-8 to TRBJ1-2; weak D call: TRBD1 (5 bases). Germline V gene data show CDR1 as MNHGY and CDR2 as SAAAGT. CDR3 length: 15 residues. V lost 5 bases and J lost 5, with 18 bases in between.

The V gene is TRBV7-3, the J gene TRBJ2-1; TRBD2 agrees at 8 bases. The CDR3 runs 14 residues. J was trimmed by 7 bases and V by 5 bases; bases with no gene match: 7. Germline CDR1 is SGHTA and CDR2 is FQGTGA. CDR3 DNA sequence: TGTGCCAGCAGCCCGTCGGGGGGGCTTAATGAGCAGTTCTTC. Residues: CASSPSGGLNEQFF.

Concerning this clonotype: A much more abundant neighbour one base away suggests this may be a read error. The chain links TRBV6-5 to TRBJ1-6; no clear D gene. CDR3 length: 15 residues. Germline loops: CDR1 MNHEY, CDR2 SVGAGI. The CDR3, as DNA: TGTGCCCGCAGTTTTCGGAGCTCCTATAATTCACCCCTCCACTTT. Translation: CARSFRSSYNSPLHF.